This T cell receptor (beta chain) was identified during a study of CD8+ T cells in alopecia areata. The germline CDR1 and CDR2 sequences are LGHNA and YSLEER. This CDR3 is built from 17 residues. The V gene end was trimmed by 0 bases and the J gene end by 4 bases; junction bases not matched to a gene: 5. Extracted RNA was reverse transcribed into cDNA, the sequencing template. The method was immunoSEQ multiplex PCR; TCRdb's version includes in-frame clones alone and lacks a portion of them. The sample records about 280,000 clones, over 45% being singletons. Documented treatment: oral pan-JAK inhibitor, 5-10 mg twice daily. Lesional scalp tissue (obtained by punch biopsy) and peripheral blood were collected from alopecia areata patients.

The specimen comprised CD4+ T cells sorted from blood, sampled at week 24, from a patient treated with tofacitinib. This receptor was obtained from a human donor with alopecia areata. This chain links TRBV4-3 with TRBJ2-2, with 10 positions matching TRBD1. The CDR3: CASSQETGGAPTGELFF. DNA for the CDR3: TGCGCCAGCAGCCAAGAGACAGGGGGCGCCCCCACCGGGGAGCTGTTTTTT.